The rows below give T cell receptor beta chains drawn from one sample of a study of shared clonotypes between healthy human individuals. This table comes from immunoSEQ multiplex PCR, and its TCRdb copy is limited to in-frame clones, with some not included. Among 500,000 to 550,000 clones listed, around 96% were seen once. Sequenced: naive CD4+ T cells sorted from blood. These receptors all come from a woman aged 25-40 years in good health. Both conserved end residues are part of each CDR3. The D gene is left open where the match is weak. Size is omitted from some rows. Given values are once, few, many or a class for expanded clones.

v_gene: TRBV14
abundance: .
j_gene: TRBJ1-1
d_gene: TRBD1
CDR3aa: CASSQFRDSTEAFF
CDR3nt: TGTGCCAGCAGCCAATTTCGGGACAGTACTGAAGCTTTCTTT

v_gene: TRBV11-3
abundance: .
j_gene: TRBJ2-1
d_gene: TRBD2
CDR3aa: CASSLYRKREWVEQFF
CDR3nt: TGTGCCAGCAGCTTATATCGGAAGCGGGAGTGGGTGGAGCAGTTCTTC

v_gene: TRBV19
abundance: .
j_gene: TRBJ2-1
d_gene: TRBD1
CDR3aa: CASSFRGDRAKNEQFF
CDR3nt: TGTGCCAGTAGTTTCCGGGGTGACAGGGCCAAAAATGAGCAGTTCTTC

v_gene: TRBV19
abundance: .
j_gene: TRBJ1-4
d_gene: .
CDR3aa: CASSRSNREKLFF
CDR3nt: TGTGCCAGTAGTAGGTCCAACCGTGAAAAACTGTTTTTT

v_gene: TRBV2
abundance: .
j_gene: TRBJ2-1
d_gene: TRBD2
CDR3aa: CASSVLLAGVAEQFF
CDR3nt: TGTGCCAGCAGTGTTTTACTAGCGGGAGTGGCTGAGCAGTTCTTC

v_gene: TRBV5-1
abundance: .
j_gene: TRBJ2-6
d_gene: .
CDR3aa: CASSLEEFRSSGANVLTF
CDR3nt: TGCGCCAGCAGCTTGGAGGAGTTTCGCAGCTCTGGGGCCAACGTCCTGACTTTC

v_gene: TRBV5-4
abundance: .
j_gene: TRBJ2-5
d_gene: TRBD2
CDR3aa: CASSLPGGRAGETQYF
CDR3nt: TGTGCCAGCAGCTTGCCCGGCGGGAGGGCCGGGGAGACCCAGTACTTC

v_gene: TRBV28
abundance: .
j_gene: TRBJ1-1
d_gene: .
CDR3aa: CASSSPQGNTEAFF
CDR3nt: TGTGCCAGCAGTTCCCCACAGGGAAACACTGAAGCTTTCTTT

v_gene: TRBV5-1
abundance: .
j_gene: TRBJ1-3
d_gene: .
CDR3aa: CASKPGNSGNTIYF
CDR3nt: TGCGCCAGCAAACCGGGCAACTCTGGAAACACCATATATTTT

v_gene: TRBV27
abundance: .
j_gene: TRBJ2-2
d_gene: TRBD2
CDR3aa: CASRGLAISGELFF
CDR3nt: TGTGCCAGCAGAGGACTAGCGATTTCCGGGGAGCTGTTTTTT

v_gene: TRBV21-1
abundance: once
j_gene: TRBJ2-3
d_gene: .
CDR3aa: CASSSGKGSADTQYF
CDR3nt: TGTGCCAGCAGCTCCGGTAAGGGCTCGGCAGATACGCAGTATTTT

v_gene: TRBV4-2
abundance: .
j_gene: TRBJ2-7
d_gene: TRBD2
CDR3aa: CASSQDTSGSIEQYF
CDR3nt: TGTGCCAGCAGCCAAGATACTAGCGGGAGTATCGAGCAGTACTTC

v_gene: TRBV20-1
abundance: .
j_gene: TRBJ2-7
d_gene: .
CDR3aa: CSAIQGVEQYF
CDR3nt: TGCAGTGCAATTCAAGGGGTCGAGCAGTACTTC

v_gene: TRBV11-3
abundance: .
j_gene: TRBJ1-2
d_gene: .
CDR3aa: CASSSRQGIYGYTF
CDR3nt: TGTGCCAGCAGCTCAAGGCAGGGGATTTATGGCTACACCTTC

v_gene: TRBV21-1
abundance: .
j_gene: TRBJ2-1
d_gene: .
CDR3aa: CASSKKLGTNNEQFF
CDR3nt: TGTGCCAGCAGCAAAAAGCTCGGGACCAACAATGAGCAGTTCTTC

v_gene: TRBV7-6
abundance: .
j_gene: TRBJ2-7
d_gene: TRBD2
CDR3aa: CASSLARGAYEQYF
CDR3nt: TGTGCCAGCAGCTTAGCGCGGGGGGCCTACGAGCAGTACTTC

v_gene: TRBV5-1
abundance: once
j_gene: TRBJ2-2
d_gene: .
CDR3aa: CASSLGLERISGELFF
CDR3nt: TGCGCCAGCAGCTTGGGGCTTGAGAGGATCAGCGGGGAGCTGTTTTTT

v_gene: TRBV27
abundance: .
j_gene: TRBJ2-7
d_gene: .
CDR3aa: CASSFQLGPYEQYF
CDR3nt: TGTGCCAGCAGTTTTCAACTAGGCCCCTACGAGCAGTACTTC

v_gene: TRBV5-1
abundance: .
j_gene: TRBJ2-7
d_gene: .
CDR3aa: CASRPWGVFYEQYF
CDR3nt: TGCGCCAGCAGACCATGGGGAGTGTTTTACGAGCAGTACTTC

v_gene: TRBV6-1
abundance: .
j_gene: TRBJ1-4
d_gene: .
CDR3aa: CASKKGHLNEKLFF
CDR3nt: TGTGCCAGCAAAAAGGGGCATCTAAATGAAAAACTGTTTTTT

v_gene: TRBV19
abundance: once
j_gene: TRBJ2-6
d_gene: TRBD2
CDR3aa: CASSASGSSGANVLTF
CDR3nt: TGTGCCAGTAGCGCTAGCGGGAGCTCTGGGGCCAACGTCCTGACTTTC

v_gene: TRBV5-4
abundance: .
j_gene: TRBJ2-1
d_gene: .
CDR3aa: CASSLTSSYNEQFF
CDR3nt: TGTGCCAGCAGCTTGACGAGCTCCTACAATGAGCAGTTCTTC

v_gene: TRBV5-4
abundance: .
j_gene: TRBJ2-6
d_gene: TRBD2
CDR3aa: CASSRAGTSASSGANVLTF
CDR3nt: TGTGCCAGCAGCCGAGCCGGGACTAGCGCCAGCTCTGGGGCCAACGTCCTGACTTTC

v_gene: TRBV2
abundance: .
j_gene: TRBJ2-2
d_gene: TRBD1
CDR3aa: CASSDRQGATGELFF
CDR3nt: TGTGCCAGCAGTGATAGGCAGGGGGCTACCGGGGAGCTGTTTTTT

v_gene: TRBV2
abundance: .
j_gene: TRBJ2-7
d_gene: TRBD2
CDR3aa: CATSFGGSSYEQYF
CDR3nt: TGTGCCACTTCGTTCGGCGGGAGTTCCTACGAGCAGTACTTC

v_gene: TRBV5-1
abundance: .
j_gene: TRBJ2-2
d_gene: TRBD2
CDR3aa: CASVQREGHSGELFF
CDR3nt: TGCGCCAGCGTGCAGCGGGAGGGCCACTCCGGGGAGCTGTTTTTT

v_gene: TRBV7-3
abundance: .
j_gene: TRBJ2-5
d_gene: .
CDR3aa: CASSPGRQTWETQYF
CDR3nt: TGTGCCAGCAGCCCCGGTAGACAGACATGGGAGACCCAGTACTTC

v_gene: TRBV29-1
abundance: .
j_gene: TRBJ2-7
d_gene: .
CDR3aa: CSVAGSQGPRYEQYF
CDR3nt: TGCAGCGTTGCGGGGAGTCAGGGACCGAGGTACGAGCAGTACTTC

v_gene: TRBV28
abundance: .
j_gene: TRBJ2-2
d_gene: TRBD1
CDR3aa: CASSPGQGPPGELFF
CDR3nt: TGTGCCAGCAGTCCCGGACAGGGACCTCCCGGGGAGCTGTTTTTT